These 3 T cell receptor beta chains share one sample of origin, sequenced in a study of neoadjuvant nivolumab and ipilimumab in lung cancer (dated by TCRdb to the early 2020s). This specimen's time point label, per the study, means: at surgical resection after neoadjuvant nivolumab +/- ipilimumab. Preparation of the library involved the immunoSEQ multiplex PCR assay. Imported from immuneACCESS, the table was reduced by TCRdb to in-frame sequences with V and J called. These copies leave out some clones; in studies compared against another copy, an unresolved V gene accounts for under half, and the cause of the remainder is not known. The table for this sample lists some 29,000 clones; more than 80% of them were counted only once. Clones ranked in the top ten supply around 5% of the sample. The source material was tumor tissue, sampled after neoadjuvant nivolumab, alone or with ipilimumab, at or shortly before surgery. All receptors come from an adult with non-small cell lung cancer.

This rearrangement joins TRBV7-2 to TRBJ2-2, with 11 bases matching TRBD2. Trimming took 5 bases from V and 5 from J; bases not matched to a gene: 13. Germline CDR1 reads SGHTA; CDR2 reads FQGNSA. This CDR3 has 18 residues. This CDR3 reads CASSTRKWTSGRTGELFF. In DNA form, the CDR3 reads TGTGCCAGCAGCACCCGGAAATGGACTAGCGGGCGGACCGGGGAGCTGTTTTTT.

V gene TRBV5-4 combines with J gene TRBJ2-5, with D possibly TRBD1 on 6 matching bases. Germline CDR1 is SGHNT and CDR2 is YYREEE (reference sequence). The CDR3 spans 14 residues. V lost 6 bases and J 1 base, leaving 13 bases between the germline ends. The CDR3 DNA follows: TGTGCCAGCACCCGAGGACAGTCCCAAGAGACCCAGTACTTC. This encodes CASTRGQSQETQYF.

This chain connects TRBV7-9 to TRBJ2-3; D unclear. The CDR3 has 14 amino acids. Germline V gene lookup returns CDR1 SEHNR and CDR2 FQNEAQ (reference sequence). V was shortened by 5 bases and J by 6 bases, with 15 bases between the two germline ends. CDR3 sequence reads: CASSPWGDRDTQYF. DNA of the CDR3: TGTGCCAGCAGCCCGTGGGGTGATAGGGATACGCAGTATTTT.